This T cell receptor beta chain derives from a study of blood T cell repertoires in COVID-19. The sample holds a few counts of this clone. The table came from immunoSEQ multiplex PCR; TCRdb's copy has only in-frame clones and leaves some out. The sample lists some 170,000 clones; approximately 80% were seen once. Two negative PCRs, clearance, or symptom resolution had been documented for recovered Cohort 3 donors. The ends were cut back, 8 bases at V and 10 bases at J, with 14 bases in the middle. The germline CDR1 and CDR2 sequences are SGHAT and FQNNGV. The CDR3 is 11 amino acids. The sequence came from a man aged 45-65 years who had recovered from COVID-19. Sample: PBMCs or T cells enriched from blood (not recorded which). The chain links TRBV11-2 to TRBJ1-1, with D possibly matching TRBD1 (5 bases). In DNA, the CDR3 is TGTGCCAGCCGCGAAGGGGTTGGAGCTTTCTTT. It codes for CASREGVGAFF.